A selection of T cell receptor beta chains follows, all from one sample in a study of blood T cell repertoires in COVID-19. Here immunoSEQ multiplex PCR was the method, and the copy in TCRdb shows in-frame clones only, minus some. The sample lists around 370,000 clones, about 90% seen once, with around 3.5% in the top ten. Sequenced material: peripheral blood. The receptors originated from a young woman who had recovered from COVID-19. The CDR3 runs from the conserved cysteine through the conserved F or W. A D gene is named only where the DNA matches it firmly. Rows may omit the clone size; those that give it use once, few, many or a size class.

d_gene	v_gene	abundance	j_gene	CDR3nt	CDR3aa
.	TRBV7-6	.	TRBJ2-3	TGTGCCAGCAGCTGGGAAGCGGAGGCTAGCACAGATACGCAGTATTTT	CASSWEAEASTDTQYF
.	TRBV15	many	TRBJ1-2	TGTGCCACCAGCGGACTAGGGTTTGGTGGCTACACCTTC	CATSGLGFGGYTF
TRBD1	TRBV27	.	TRBJ1-2	TGTGCCAGCAGCCCTAGACAGGGAGGCTATGGCTACACCTTC	CASSPRQGGYGYTF
TRBD2	TRBV7-2	.	TRBJ2-3	TGTGCCAGCAGCTTAGTAGGGACTAGCGGGAGAACAGATACGCAGTATTTT	CASSLVGTSGRTDTQYF
.	TRBV30	.	TRBJ1-1	TGTGCCTGGAGAGGTAGGGCCAGCCTGGGGGGAACTGAAGCTTTCTTT	CAWRGRASLGGTEAFF
TRBD2	TRBV29-1	.	TRBJ2-5	TGCAGCGTTGAGAGTAGCGGGAGAGGAGAGACCCAGTACTTC	CSVESSGRGETQYF
TRBD1	TRBV3-1/TRBV3-2	.	TRBJ1-6	TGTGCCAGCAGCCCCACCCCAGGACAGGGGGCAATTTATAATTCACCCCTCCACTTT	CASSPTPGQGAIYNSPLHF
TRBD1	TRBV19	.	TRBJ2-5	TGTGCCAGTAGTTCAACGACAGGGGGGAGGGAGACCCAGTACTTC	CASSSTTGGRETQYF
.	TRBV6-5	.	TRBJ1-2	TGTGCCAGCAGTTACTCAGGGGGGGATAACTATGGCTACACCTTC	CASSYSGGDNYGYTF
TRBD1	TRBV10-3	.	TRBJ1-2	TGTGCCATCAGTGAGTTCGACAGGGGGCGTGACGGCTACACCTTC	CAISEFDRGRDGYTF
TRBD1	TRBV7-9	.	TRBJ1-5	TGTGCCAGCAGTTCCGGGACAGGGGTTCAGCCCCAGCATTTT	CASSSGTGVQPQHF
.	TRBV29-1	.	TRBJ2-5	TGCAGCGTTGGTGAGAAAGAGACCCAGTACTTC	CSVGEKETQYF
TRBD2	TRBV11-3	.	TRBJ2-2	TGTGCCAGCAGCTCAAGGACTAGCGGGGACACCGGGGAGCTGTTTTTT	CASSSRTSGDTGELFF
.	TRBV16	.	TRBJ1-5	TGTGCCAGCAGCCCCGCAGGCAATCAGCCCCAGCATTTT	CASSPAGNQPQHF
.	TRBV6-1	few	TRBJ1-4	TGTGCCAGCAGTGAAGCGAGGCAGGGGTTTGAAAAACTGTTTTTT	CASSEARQGFEKLFF